These T cell receptor beta chains were read from a single sample in a study of shared clonotypes between healthy human individuals. Using immunoSEQ multiplex PCR, the repertoire was profiled, and TCRdb retains in-frame clones only, with some absent. The table has about 1 million clones, about 70% seen once. Specimen: memory CD4+ T cells sorted from blood. These receptors originate from a man between 18 and 29 years old in good health. The CDR3 runs from the conserved cysteine through the conserved F or W. The order of the fields is V gene, clone size, D gene, J gene, CDR3 DNA, CDR3 protein. D genes are given only for firm matches. Clone sizes are given selectively: once, few, many, or a class where the clone is expanded.

V: TRBV10-3
size: -
D: -
J: TRBJ2-1
DNA: TGTGCCATCAGTGAGTCGGGGGGTCCCTACAATGAGCAGTTCTTC
CDR3: CAISESGGPYNEQFF

V: TRBV5-1
size: -
D: -
J: TRBJ2-5
DNA: TGCGCCAGCAGCTCCCTCGGGGGACAAGAGACCCAGTACTTC
CDR3: CASSSLGGQETQYF

V: TRBV30
size: -
D: TRBD1
J: TRBJ1-5
DNA: TGTGCCTGGAGTGTCGCAGGGGGCGGGAGCAATCAGCCCCAGCATTTT
CDR3: CAWSVAGGGSNQPQHF

V: TRBV27
size: -
D: -
J: TRBJ2-5
DNA: TGTGCCAGCAGTCCGACGACGGGGAACCAAGAGACCCAGTACTTC
CDR3: CASSPTTGNQETQYF

V: TRBV2
size: -
D: TRBD1
J: TRBJ1-2
DNA: TGTGCCAGCAGTGAAGACAGGGGTCGGTATGGCTACACCTTC
CDR3: CASSEDRGRYGYTF

V: TRBV19
size: -
D: -
J: TRBJ1-2
DNA: TGTGCCAGTAGTACCTCGATCCAACTCTATGGCTACACCTTC
CDR3: CASSTSIQLYGYTF

V: TRBV11-2
size: -
D: TRBD1
J: TRBJ2-7
DNA: TGTGCCAGCAGCATAGATCAGGGGGCGGCGTTCCCCTACGAGCAGTACTTC
CDR3: CASSIDQGAAFPYEQYF

V: TRBV10-3
size: -
D: TRBD1
J: TRBJ2-2
DNA: TGTGCCATCAGTATTACGGACAGGGACACCGGGGAGCTGTTTTTT
CDR3: CAISITDRDTGELFF

V: TRBV6-1
size: -
D: -
J: TRBJ1-1
DNA: TGTGCCAGCAGTGAAGGTCGCCGTCCCAGGCGGATGAACACTGAAGCTTTCTTT
CDR3: CASSEGRRPRRMNTEAFF

V: TRBV5-1
size: few
D: TRBD1
J: TRBJ2-3
DNA: TGCGCCAGCACGTTAAGGGGGCGCGGCACAGATACGCAGTATTTT
CDR3: CASTLRGRGTDTQYF

V: TRBV6-5
size: -
D: -
J: TRBJ2-7
DNA: TGTGCCAGCAGCACCCAAGCGGGCTACGAGCAGTACTTC
CDR3: CASSTQAGYEQYF

V: TRBV6-6
size: -
D: TRBD1
J: TRBJ2-7
DNA: TGTGCCCCACCGGGACAGGGGTCCTACGAGCAGTACTTC
CDR3: CAPPGQGSYEQYF

V: TRBV6-6
size: -
D: -
J: TRBJ2-7
DNA: TGTGCCAGCAGTTACTCGATGGAATACGAGCAGTACTTC
CDR3: CASSYSMEYEQYF

V: TRBV4-1
size: -
D: -
J: TRBJ2-7
DNA: TGCGCCAGCAGCCAGGCACAGGCGTTTCAGTACTTC
CDR3: CASSQAQAFQYF

V: TRBV18
size: -
D: -
J: TRBJ2-2
DNA: TGTGCCAGCTCACCACGGCTCCCCGGGGAGCTGTTTTTT
CDR3: CASSPRLPGELFF

V: TRBV5-5
size: -
D: -
J: TRBJ1-4
DNA: TGTGCCAGCAGCTTGGGGGGCTTCGGGAGTGAAAAACTGTTTTTT
CDR3: CASSLGGFGSEKLFF

V: TRBV29-1
size: -
D: -
J: TRBJ2-6
DNA: TGCAGCGTTGACAGGGATGGGGCCAACGTCCTGACTTTC
CDR3: CSVDRDGANVLTF

V: TRBV11-3
size: -
D: -
J: TRBJ2-5
DNA: TGTGCCAGCAGCTTAGGACAGATTCAAGAGACCCAGTACTTC
CDR3: CASSLGQIQETQYF

V: TRBV6-6
size: many
D: -
J: TRBJ1-4
DNA: TGTGCCAGCAGTGACGGGACATACAAACTGTTTTTT
CDR3: CASSDGTYKLFF

V: TRBV5-6
size: -
D: -
J: TRBJ1-4
DNA: TGTGCCAGCAGCTTGGCCTATGTTGAAAAACTGTTTTTT
CDR3: CASSLAYVEKLFF